This section outlines one T cell receptor (beta chain) sequence together with its context. What it recognizes is unknown. Cycle 7 day 1, cycle 4 day 1, and baseline were the timepoints at which blood was sampled. This CDR3 has 13 residues. With 0 bases removed from V and 8 bases from J, the gap between germline ends came to 12 bases. Germline V CDR1 and CDR2: SGHDT, YYEEEE. This specimen belongs to a study of OX40 agonist ivuxolimab in advanced cancers. Measured with immunoSEQ multiplex PCR; TCRdb has only the in-frame clones, and not every one. Of over 40,000 clones listed, around nine tenths are singletons. Study-level points and caveats: Some nonresponders also had low normalized T-cell clonal expansion.

The sequences come from CD4+ or CD8+ T cells sorted from blood, collected in a trial of the OX40 agonist ivuxolimab. V usage is TRBV5-6 and J usage is TRBJ2-7; weak D call: TRBD2 (5 bases). The clonotype was recovered from an adult with an advanced solid tumor such as melanoma, head and neck, liver or kidney cancer. In nucleotides, the CDR3 is TGTGCCAGCAGCTTGGGGTGGGAGAGCCAGCAGTACTTC. The encoded protein is CASSLGWESQQYF.